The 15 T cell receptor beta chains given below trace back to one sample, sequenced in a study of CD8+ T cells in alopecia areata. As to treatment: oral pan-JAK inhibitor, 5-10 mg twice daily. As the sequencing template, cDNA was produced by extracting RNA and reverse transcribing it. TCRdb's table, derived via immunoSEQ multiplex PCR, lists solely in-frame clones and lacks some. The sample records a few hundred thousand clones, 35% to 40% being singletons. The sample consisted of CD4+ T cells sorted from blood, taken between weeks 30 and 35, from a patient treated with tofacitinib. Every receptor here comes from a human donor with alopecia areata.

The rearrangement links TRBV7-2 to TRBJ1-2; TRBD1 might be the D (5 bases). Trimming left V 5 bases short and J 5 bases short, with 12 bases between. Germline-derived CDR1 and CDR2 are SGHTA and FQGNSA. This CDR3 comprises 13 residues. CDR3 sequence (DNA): TGTGCCAGCAGCCCACAGGCGCTGTATGGCTACACCTTC. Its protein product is CASSPQALYGYTF. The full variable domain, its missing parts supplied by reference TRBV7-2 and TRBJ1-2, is GAGVSQSPSNKVTEKGKDVELRCDPISGHTALYWYRQSLGQGLEFLIYFQGNSAPDKSGLPSDRFSAERTGGSVSTLTIQRTQQEDSAVYLCASSPQALYGYTFGSGTRLTVV.

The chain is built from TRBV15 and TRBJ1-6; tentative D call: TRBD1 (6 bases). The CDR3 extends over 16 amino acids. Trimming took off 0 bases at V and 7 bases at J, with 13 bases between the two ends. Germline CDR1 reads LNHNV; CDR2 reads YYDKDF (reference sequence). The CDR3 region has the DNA TGTGCCACCAGCAGAGAAAGGCGGCAGGGGAATTCACCCCTCCACTTT. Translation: CATSRERRQGNSPLHF.

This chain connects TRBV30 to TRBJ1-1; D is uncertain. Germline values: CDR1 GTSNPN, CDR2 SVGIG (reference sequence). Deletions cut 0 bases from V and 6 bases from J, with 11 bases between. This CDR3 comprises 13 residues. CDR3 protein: CAWSVSGGPEAFF. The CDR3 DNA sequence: TGTGCCTGGAGTGTATCGGGAGGACCTGAAGCTTTCTTT.

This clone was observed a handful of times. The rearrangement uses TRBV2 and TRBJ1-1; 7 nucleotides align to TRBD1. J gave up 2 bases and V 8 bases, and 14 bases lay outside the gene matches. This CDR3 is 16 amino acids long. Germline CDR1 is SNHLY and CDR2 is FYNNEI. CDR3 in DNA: TGTGCCAGCCCCCCGGGACAGAGTCCTTTTAACACTGAAGCTTTCTTT. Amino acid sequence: CASPPGQSPFNTEAFF.

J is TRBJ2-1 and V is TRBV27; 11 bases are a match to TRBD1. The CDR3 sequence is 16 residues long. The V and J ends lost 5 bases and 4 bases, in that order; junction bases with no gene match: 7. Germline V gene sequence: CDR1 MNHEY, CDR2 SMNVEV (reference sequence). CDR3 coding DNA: TGTGCCAGCAGTAGGACAGGGGGCTTCTCGTACAATGAGCAGTTCTTC. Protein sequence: CASSRTGGFSYNEQFF.

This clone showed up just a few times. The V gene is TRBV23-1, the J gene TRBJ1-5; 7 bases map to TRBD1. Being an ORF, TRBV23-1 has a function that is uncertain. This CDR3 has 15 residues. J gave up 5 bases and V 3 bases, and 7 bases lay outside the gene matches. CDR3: CASSQTDRDDQPQHF. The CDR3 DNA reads TGCGCCAGCAGTCAGACAGACAGGGACGATCAGCCCCAGCATTTT.

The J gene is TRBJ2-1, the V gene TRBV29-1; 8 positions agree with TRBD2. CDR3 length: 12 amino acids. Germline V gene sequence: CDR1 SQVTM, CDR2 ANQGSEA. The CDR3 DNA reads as TGCAGTAGCGGGACCGCCTACAATGAGCAGTTCTTC. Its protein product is CSSGTAYNEQFF.

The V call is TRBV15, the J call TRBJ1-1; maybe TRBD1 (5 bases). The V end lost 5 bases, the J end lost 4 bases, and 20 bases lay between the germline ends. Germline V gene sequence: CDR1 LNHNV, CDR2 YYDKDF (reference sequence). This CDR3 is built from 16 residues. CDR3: CATSGGVRAKGTEAFF. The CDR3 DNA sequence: TGTGCCACCAGCGGGGGTGTCAGGGCGAAAGGCACTGAAGCTTTCTTT.

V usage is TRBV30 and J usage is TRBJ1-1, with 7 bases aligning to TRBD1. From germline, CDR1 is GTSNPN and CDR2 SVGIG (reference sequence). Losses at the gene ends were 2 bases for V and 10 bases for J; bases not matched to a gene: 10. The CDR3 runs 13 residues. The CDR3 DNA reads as TGTGCCTGGAGTTCACCGACAGGGAGGTTAGCTTTCTTT. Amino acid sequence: CAWSSPTGRLAFF.

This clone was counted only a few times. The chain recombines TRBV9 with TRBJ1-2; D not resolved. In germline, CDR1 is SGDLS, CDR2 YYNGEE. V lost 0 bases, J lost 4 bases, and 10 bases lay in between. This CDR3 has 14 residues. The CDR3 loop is CASSVERGTYGYTF. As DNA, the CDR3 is TGTGCCAGCAGCGTAGAACGGGGAACCTATGGCTACACCTTC.

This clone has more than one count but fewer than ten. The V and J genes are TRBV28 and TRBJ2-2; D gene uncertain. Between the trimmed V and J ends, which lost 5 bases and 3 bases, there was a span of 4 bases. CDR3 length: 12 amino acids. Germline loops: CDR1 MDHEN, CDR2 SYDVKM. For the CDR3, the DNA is TGTGCCAGCAGTACCCACACCGGGGAGCTGTTTTTT. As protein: CASSTHTGELFF.

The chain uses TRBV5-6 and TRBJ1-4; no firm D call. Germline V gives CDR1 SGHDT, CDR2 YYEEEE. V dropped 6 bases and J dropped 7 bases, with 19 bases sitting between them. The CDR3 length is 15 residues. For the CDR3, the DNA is TGTGCCAGCATTCCCTCTCAGTTTTTGAGTGAAAAACTGTTTTTT. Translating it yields CASIPSQFLSEKLFF.

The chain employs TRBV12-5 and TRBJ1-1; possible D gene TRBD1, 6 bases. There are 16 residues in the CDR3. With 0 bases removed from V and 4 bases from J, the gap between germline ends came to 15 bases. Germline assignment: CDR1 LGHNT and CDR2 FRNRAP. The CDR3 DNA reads TGTGCTAGTGGTTTGGTACTGGGGGCGCCGGGCACTGAAGCTTTCTTT. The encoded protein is CASGLVLGAPGTEAFF.

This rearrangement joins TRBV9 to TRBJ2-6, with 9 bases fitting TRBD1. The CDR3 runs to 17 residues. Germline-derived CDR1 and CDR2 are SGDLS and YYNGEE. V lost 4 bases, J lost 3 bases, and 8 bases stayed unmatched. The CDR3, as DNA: TGTGCCAGCAGCCCCCGGGACAGGGTATTTGGGGCCAACGTCCTGACTTTC. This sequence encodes CASSPRDRVFGANVLTF.

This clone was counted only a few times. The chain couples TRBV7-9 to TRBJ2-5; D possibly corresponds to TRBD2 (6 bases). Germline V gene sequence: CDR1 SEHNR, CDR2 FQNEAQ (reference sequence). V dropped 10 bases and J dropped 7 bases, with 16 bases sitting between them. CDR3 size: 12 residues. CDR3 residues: CAIDQRGWTQYF. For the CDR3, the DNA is TGTGCCATTGACCAACGGGGGTGGACCCAGTACTTC.